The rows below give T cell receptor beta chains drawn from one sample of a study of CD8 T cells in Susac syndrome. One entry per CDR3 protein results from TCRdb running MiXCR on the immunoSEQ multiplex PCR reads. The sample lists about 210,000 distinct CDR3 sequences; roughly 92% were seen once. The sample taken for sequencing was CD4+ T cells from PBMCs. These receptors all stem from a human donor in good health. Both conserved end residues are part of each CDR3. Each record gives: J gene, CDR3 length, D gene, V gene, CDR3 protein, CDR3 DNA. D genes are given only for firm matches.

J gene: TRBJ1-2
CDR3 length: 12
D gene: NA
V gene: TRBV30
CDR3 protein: CAWSGTTYGYTF
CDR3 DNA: TGTGCCTGGAGCGGGACAACGTATGGCTACACCTTC

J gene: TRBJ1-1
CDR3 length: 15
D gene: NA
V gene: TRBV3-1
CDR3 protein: CASSQDPAGSSEAFF
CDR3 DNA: TGTGCCAGCAGCCAAGATCCGGCGGGAAGCTCTGAAGCTTTCTTT

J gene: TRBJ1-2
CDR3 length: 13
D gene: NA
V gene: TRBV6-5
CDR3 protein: CASSPRRREGYTF
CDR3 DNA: TGTGCCAGCAGTCCTCGGCGGAGGGAAGGCTACACCTTC

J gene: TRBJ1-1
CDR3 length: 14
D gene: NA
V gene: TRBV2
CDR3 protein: CASSELSRVTEAFF
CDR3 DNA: TGTGCCAGCAGTGAACTGTCCCGGGTCACTGAAGCTTTCTTT

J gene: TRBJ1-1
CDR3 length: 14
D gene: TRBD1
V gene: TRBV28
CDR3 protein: CASSLQGWNTEAFF
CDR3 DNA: TGTGCCAGCAGTCTACAGGGGTGGAACACTGAAGCTTTCTTT

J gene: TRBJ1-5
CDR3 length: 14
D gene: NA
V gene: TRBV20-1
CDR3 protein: CSARAPGVGQPQHF
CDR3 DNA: TGCAGTGCTAGAGCACCAGGGGTAGGTCAGCCCCAGCATTTT

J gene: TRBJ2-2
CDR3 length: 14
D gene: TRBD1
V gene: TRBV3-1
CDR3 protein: CASRRTGAAGELFF
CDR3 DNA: TGTGCCAGCAGACGGACAGGGGCGGCCGGGGAGCTGTTTTTT

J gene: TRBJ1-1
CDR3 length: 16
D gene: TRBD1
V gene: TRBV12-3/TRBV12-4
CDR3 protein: CASSLRGDRTNTEAFF
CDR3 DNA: TGTGCCAGCAGTCTCCGCGGGGACAGGACGAACACTGAAGCTTTCTTT

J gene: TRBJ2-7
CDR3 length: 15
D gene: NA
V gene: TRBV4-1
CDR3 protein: CASSQPGTGIYEQYF
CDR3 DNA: TGCGCCAGCAGCCAACCCGGGACTGGTATCTACGAGCAGTACTTC

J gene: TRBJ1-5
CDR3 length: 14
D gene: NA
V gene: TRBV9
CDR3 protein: CASTPIGARQPQHF
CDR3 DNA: TGTGCCAGCACCCCTATAGGGGCGCGACAGCCCCAGCATTTT

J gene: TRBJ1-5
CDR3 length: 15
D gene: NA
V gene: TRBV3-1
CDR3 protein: CASSAASTGHQPQHF
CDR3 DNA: TGTGCCAGCAGCGCAGCTTCTACAGGGCATCAGCCCCAGCATTTT

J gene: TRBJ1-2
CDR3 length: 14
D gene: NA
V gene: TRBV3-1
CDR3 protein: CASSPRGWNYGYTF
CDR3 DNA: TGTGCCAGCAGCCCCCGGGGGTGGAACTATGGCTACACCTTC

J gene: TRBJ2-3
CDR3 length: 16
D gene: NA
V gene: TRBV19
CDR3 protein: CASSQTAPTGTDTQYF
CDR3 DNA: TGTGCCAGTAGTCAAACTGCCCCGACGGGCACAGATACGCAGTATTTT

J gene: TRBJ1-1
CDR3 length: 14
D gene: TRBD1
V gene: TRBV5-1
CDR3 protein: CASSLEGGPTEAFF
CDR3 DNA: TGCGCCAGCAGCTTGGAAGGGGGCCCAACTGAAGCTTTCTTT

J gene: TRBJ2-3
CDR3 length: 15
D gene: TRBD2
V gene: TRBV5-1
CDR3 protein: CASSLGGGPRDTQYF
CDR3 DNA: TGCGCCAGCAGCTTGGGCGGGGGACCTCGCGATACGCAGTATTTT

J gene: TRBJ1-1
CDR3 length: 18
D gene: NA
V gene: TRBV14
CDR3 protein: CASSQFRGMGRANTEAFF
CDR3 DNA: TGTGCCAGCAGCCAATTCCGGGGCATGGGACGGGCGAACACTGAAGCTTTCTTT

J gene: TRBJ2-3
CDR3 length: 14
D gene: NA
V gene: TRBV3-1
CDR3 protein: CASSQEELRYTQYF
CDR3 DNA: TGTGCCAGCAGCCAAGAGGAACTTCGGTATACGCAGTATTTT

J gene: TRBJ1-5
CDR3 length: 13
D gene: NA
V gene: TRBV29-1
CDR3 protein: CSVGEGLVQPQHF
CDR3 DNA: TGCAGCGTCGGGGAGGGCTTGGTTCAGCCCCAGCATTTT

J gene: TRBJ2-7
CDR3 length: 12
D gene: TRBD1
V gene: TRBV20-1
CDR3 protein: CSGNRGSYEQYF
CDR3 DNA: TGCAGTGGTAACAGGGGCTCCTACGAGCAGTACTTC

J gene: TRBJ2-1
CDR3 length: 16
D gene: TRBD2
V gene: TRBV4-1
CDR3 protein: CASSQDPGGTDNEQFF
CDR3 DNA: TGCGCCAGCAGCCAAGATCCGGGGGGTACCGACAATGAGCAGTTCTTC

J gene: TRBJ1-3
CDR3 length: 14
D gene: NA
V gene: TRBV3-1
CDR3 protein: CASSQQGTGNTIYF
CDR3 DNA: TGTGCCAGCAGTCAACAGGGAACTGGAAACACCATATATTTT

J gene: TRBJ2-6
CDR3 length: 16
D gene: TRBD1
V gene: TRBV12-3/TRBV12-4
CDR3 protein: CASSWGQGPGANVLTF
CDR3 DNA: TGTGCCAGCAGTTGGGGACAGGGTCCTGGGGCCAACGTCCTGACTTTC

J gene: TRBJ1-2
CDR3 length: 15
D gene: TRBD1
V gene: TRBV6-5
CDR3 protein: CASSLGGTGVYGYTF
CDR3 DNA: TGTGCCAGCAGTCTCGGAGGGACAGGGGTCTATGGCTACACCTTC

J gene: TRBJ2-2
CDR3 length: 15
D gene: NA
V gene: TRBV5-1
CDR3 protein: CASSPTEGSTGELFF
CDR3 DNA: TGCGCCAGCAGCCCGACCGAGGGTAGCACCGGGGAGCTGTTTTTT